This TCR beta chain was profiled in a study of T cell repertoires in cytomegalovirus infection. Study overall: Recently identified HLA-C-restricted CMV epitopes were used, and well-studied HLA-B-restricted CMV epitopes were used as well. Indicated by public TCR beta signatures were CMV infection and matching HLA type. Whole-study results and caveats: Clonotypes of TCR beta that were HLA-C-restricted and CMV-specific dominated the ex vivo response. Identification of carriers of CMV plus the relevant HLA was achieved through cumulative public TCR beta family frequency.

This CDR3 is 16 amino acids long. After removal of 5 bases from V and 3 bases from J, the junction contained 2 bases not matched to a gene. This clonotype was counted many times. Antigen specificity is unknown. From the reads, TCRdb called clonotypes with MiXCR, one entry per CDR3 protein. The sample lists about 830,000 distinct CDR3 sequences, 32% occurring once. The rearrangement links TRBV12-3 or TRBV12-4 to TRBJ2-1; 15 bases line up with TRBD2. The sample was cultured CD8+ T cells from PBMCs, taken from culture after CMV antigen stimulation. The clonotype originates from a human donor in good health (CMV status not recorded). Some clones in this sample may be carry-over from other donors' samples. The CDR3 loop reads CASSTGLAGGYNEQFF. The CDR3 DNA reads as TGTGCCAGCAGTACGGGACTAGCGGGGGGCTACAATGAGCAGTTCTTC.